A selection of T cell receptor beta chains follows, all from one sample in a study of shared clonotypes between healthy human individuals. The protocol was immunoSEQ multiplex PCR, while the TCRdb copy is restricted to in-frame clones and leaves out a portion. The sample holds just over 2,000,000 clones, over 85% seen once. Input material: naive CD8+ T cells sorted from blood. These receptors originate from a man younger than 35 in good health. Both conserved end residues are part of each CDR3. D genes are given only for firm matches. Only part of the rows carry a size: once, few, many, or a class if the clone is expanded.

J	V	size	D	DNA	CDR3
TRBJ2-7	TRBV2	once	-	TGTGCCAGCAGTGACGCTGGGACTCCCCGACCTCCCTACGAGCAGTACTTC	CASSDAGTPRPPYEQYF
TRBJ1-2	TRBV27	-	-	TGTGCCAGCAGTTTCGTCTTAGGGGAACCAAGGGGCTACACCTTC	CASSFVLGEPRGYTF
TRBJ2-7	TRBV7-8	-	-	TGTGCCAGCAGCTTACTAGGGACGGGGAGCTCCTACGAGCAGTACTTC	CASSLLGTGSSYEQYF
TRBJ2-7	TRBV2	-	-	TGTGCCAGCAGCGAACAGAACCGAGCCTACGAGCAGTACTTC	CASSEQNRAYEQYF
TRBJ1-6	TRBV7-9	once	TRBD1	TGTGCCAGCAGCTTTTTGATCTCTGCGACAGGGAAAAGGGATTCACCCCTCCACTTT	CASSFLISATGKRDSPLHF
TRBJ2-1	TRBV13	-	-	TGTGCCAGCAGCTCTCGAACCTACGAGGGGGGAGAGTTCTTC	CASSSRTYEGGEFF
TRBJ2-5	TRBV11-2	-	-	TGTGCCAGCAGCTTAGCGGGGGACCCCGAAGAGACCCAGTACTTC	CASSLAGDPEETQYF
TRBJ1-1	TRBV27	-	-	TGTGCCAGCAGTTTAGTGCAGGCCGCGGGACCGATGAACACTGAAGCTTTCTTT	CASSLVQAAGPMNTEAFF
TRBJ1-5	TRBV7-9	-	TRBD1	TGTGCCAGCGGGCAGGGACAGTATAGCAATCAGCCCCAGCATTTT	CASGQGQYSNQPQHF
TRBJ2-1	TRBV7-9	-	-	TGTGCCAGCAGCCAAGAGTCCTACAATGAGCAGTTCTTC	CASSQESYNEQFF
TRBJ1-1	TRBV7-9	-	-	TGTGCCAGCAGCCAACCGGGACAGAACACTGAAGCTTTCTTT	CASSQPGQNTEAFF
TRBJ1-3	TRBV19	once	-	TGTGCCAGTAGTCCCGGGGGGACTGGAAACACCATATATTTT	CASSPGGTGNTIYF
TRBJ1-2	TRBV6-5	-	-	TGTGCCAGCAGTTCCGGGTCAGGGTATGGCTACACCTTC	CASSSGSGYGYTF
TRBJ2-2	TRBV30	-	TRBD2	TGTGCCTGGAGTATTAGCGGGAGCGGGGAGCTGTTTTTT	CAWSISGSGELFF
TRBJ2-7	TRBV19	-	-	TGTGCCAGCCAAGAAGCTTCCGGGACTTTCGGTTCCTACGAGCAGTACTTC	CASQEASGTFGSYEQYF
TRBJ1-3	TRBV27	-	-	TGTGCCAGTGGAAGCTCTGGAAACACCATATATTTT	CASGSSGNTIYF
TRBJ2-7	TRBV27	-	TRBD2	TGTGCCAGCAGTTCCAGGCGGGAGGCCCCCCACGAGCAGTACTTC	CASSSRREAPHEQYF
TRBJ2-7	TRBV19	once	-	TGTGCCAGTAGTATGACAGGCTTTTCCTACGAGCAGTACTTC	CASSMTGFSYEQYF
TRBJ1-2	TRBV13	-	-	TGTGCCAGCAGGCTTAGGGGAGGTTCGTCCCAGGGGCTTGGAGGCTACACCTTC	CASRLRGGSSQGLGGYTF
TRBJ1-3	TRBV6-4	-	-	TGTGCCAGCACCCAAGTTGGGACCCGACAAAATGGAAACACCATATATTTT	CASTQVGTRQNGNTIYF
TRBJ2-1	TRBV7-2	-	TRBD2	TGTGCCAGCAGCCCCCGGGGGCCGCTAGCGGGAGGGATTGAGCAGTTCTTC	CASSPRGPLAGGIEQFF
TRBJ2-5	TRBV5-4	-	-	TGTGCCAGCAGCCGAAGTGAAGAGACCCAGTACTTC	CASSRSEETQYF
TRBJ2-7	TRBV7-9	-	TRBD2	TGTGCCAGCAGCTTAGCCTTACTAGCGGGAAACGAGCAGTACTTC	CASSLALLAGNEQYF
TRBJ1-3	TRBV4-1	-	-	TGCGCCAGCAGCCAAGTACCCCAGGGGCCAAACACCATATATTTT	CASSQVPQGPNTIYF
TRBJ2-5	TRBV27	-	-	TGTGCCAGCAGTCCCCGGGGGGCACTACAAGAGACCCAGTACTTC	CASSPRGALQETQYF
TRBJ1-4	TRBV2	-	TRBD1	TGTGCCAGCAGTACAGGGGCCTTTGCAACTAATGAAAAACTGTTTTTT	CASSTGAFATNEKLFF
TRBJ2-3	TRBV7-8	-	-	TGTGCCAGCAGCTCGGGAGGGGACAGGGAGGGAGATACGCAGTATTTT	CASSSGGDREGDTQYF
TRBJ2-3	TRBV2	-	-	TGTGCCAGCCAGTTCCCTGAGGGGGGGCAGAGCACAGATACGCAGTATTTT	CASQFPEGGQSTDTQYF
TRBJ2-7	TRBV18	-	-	TGTGCCAGCTCACCGGGCGGCATCAGGACCTACGAGCAGTACTTC	CASSPGGIRTYEQYF
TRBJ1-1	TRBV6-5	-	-	TGTGCCAGCAGTTACATGCAGGGAGGGTACACTGAAGCTTTCTTT	CASSYMQGGYTEAFF
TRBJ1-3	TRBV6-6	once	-	TGTGCCAGCAGTCACCAGGGGTTGTCTGGAAACACCATATATTTT	CASSHQGLSGNTIYF
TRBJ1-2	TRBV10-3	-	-	TGTGCCATCAGTGAACTTAGGACGTTAGGGGACTATGGCTACACCTTC	CAISELRTLGDYGYTF
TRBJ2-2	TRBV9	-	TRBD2	TGTGCCAGCAGCGACGGACTAGCGTCGAACACCGGGGAGCTGTTTTTT	CASSDGLASNTGELFF
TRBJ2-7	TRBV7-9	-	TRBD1	TGTGCCAGCAGCTCCGACAGGGCACCCTCCTACGAGCAGTACTTC	CASSSDRAPSYEQYF
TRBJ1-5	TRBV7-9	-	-	TGTGCCAGCAGCCCCGAGGACAGTTATAGCAATCAGCCCCAGCATTTT	CASSPEDSYSNQPQHF
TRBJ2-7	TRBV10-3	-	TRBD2	TGTGCCATCAGTGAGTTAGCGGGGCTTGGGTACGAGCAGTACTTC	CAISELAGLGYEQYF
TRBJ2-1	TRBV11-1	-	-	TGTGCCAGCAGCCGCCCGGGACCTAGCCCGGGGAATGAGCAGTTCTTC	CASSRPGPSPGNEQFF